Listed below are T cell receptor beta chains from one sample, sequenced in a study of blood T cell repertoires in COVID-19. This table comes from immunoSEQ multiplex PCR, and its TCRdb copy is limited to in-frame clones, with some not included. The sample lists 250,000 to 400,000 clones; around 84% were seen once. Sequencing was carried out using PBMCs or T cells enriched from blood (not recorded which). Source of these receptors: a woman aged 25 to 39 who had been exposed to COVID-19. CDR3s include the opening cysteine and the closing phenylalanine or tryptophan. D genes are given only for firm matches. Size is omitted from some rows. Given values are once, few, many or a class for expanded clones.

V gene	J gene	D gene	clone size	CDR3 protein	CDR3 DNA
TRBV7-2	TRBJ2-3	NA	NA	CASSFYTDTQYF	TGTGCCAGCAGCTTTTACACAGATACGCAGTATTTT
TRBV7-3	TRBJ2-1	NA	NA	CASSLSFLQSHEQFF	TGTGCCAGCAGCTTAAGCTTCTTACAGAGCCATGAGCAGTTCTTC
TRBV7-2	TRBJ2-3	TRBD1	NA	CASRRSTGLSTDTQYF	TGTGCCAGCAGACGTTCGACAGGGTTGAGCACAGATACGCAGTATTTT
TRBV15	TRBJ2-6	TRBD2	NA	CATSRVRAGPSGANVLTF	TGTGCCACCAGCAGAGTGCGAGCGGGACCCTCTGGGGCCAACGTCCTGACTTTC
TRBV7-7	TRBJ2-3	NA	many	CASSLSPDGKDTQYF	TGTGCTAGCAGCTTATCCCCTGACGGGAAGGATACGCAGTATTTT
TRBV12-3/TRBV12-4	TRBJ1-2	TRBD1	NA	CASSPTGVGYTF	TGTGCCAGCAGTCCAACAGGGGTTGGCTACACCTTC
TRBV30	TRBJ1-1	TRBD1	NA	CAWEPGQGLNTEAFF	TGTGCCTGGGAACCGGGACAGGGGTTGAACACTGAAGCTTTCTTT
TRBV9	TRBJ2-1	NA	NA	CASSVMTTREQFF	TGTGCCAGCAGCGTAATGACCACGCGGGAGCAGTTCTTC
TRBV27	TRBJ2-1	NA	NA	CASSHQRGASVLNEQFF	TGTGCCAGCAGTCATCAAAGAGGGGCTAGCGTTCTCAATGAGCAGTTCTTC
TRBV30	TRBJ2-1	TRBD1	NA	CAWSRDRGIGRSYNEQFF	TGTGCCTGGAGCCGGGACAGGGGGATAGGGAGGTCCTACAATGAGCAGTTCTTC
TRBV5-1	TRBJ2-1	NA	NA	CASSPQGGSYNEQFF	TGCGCCAGCAGTCCCCAAGGGGGCTCCTACAATGAGCAGTTCTTC
TRBV9	TRBJ2-2	TRBD2	NA	CASSVASGSAGELFF	TGTGCCAGCAGCGTCGCTAGCGGGAGTGCCGGGGAGCTGTTTTTT
TRBV4-2	TRBJ2-2	NA	once	CASSQEPGGVTGELFF	TGTGCCAGCAGCCAAGAACCCGGGGGAGTCACCGGGGAGCTGTTTTTT
TRBV7-6	TRBJ2-7	NA	NA	CASSSHYEQYF	TGTGCCAGCAGCTCCCACTACGAGCAGTACTTC
TRBV13	TRBJ1-5	NA	NA	CASSLSPGQPQHF	TGTGCCAGCAGCTTATCACCAGGACAGCCCCAGCATTTT
TRBV3-1/TRBV3-2	TRBJ2-5	TRBD1	once	CASSQALTGGGETQYF	TGTGCCAGCAGCCAGGCTTTGACAGGGGGCGGTGAGACCCAGTACTTC
TRBV27	TRBJ2-1	TRBD2	NA	CASSLTSGRFYNEQFF	TGTGCCAGCAGTTTAACCAGCGGGAGGTTCTACAATGAGCAGTTCTTC
TRBV25-1	TRBJ1-1	NA	NA	CASSETGYTEAFF	TGTGCCAGCAGTGAAACAGGTTACACTGAAGCTTTCTTT
TRBV7-6	TRBJ1-1	TRBD1	NA	CASSSTGQGNTEAFF	TGTGCCAGCAGCTCTACAGGACAGGGCAACACTGAAGCTTTCTTT
TRBV13	TRBJ1-2	NA	once	CASSFVEHYGYTF	TGTGCCAGCAGCTTTGTAGAACACTATGGCTACACCTTC
TRBV19	TRBJ2-7	TRBD1	few	CASSNRGAYEQYF	TGTGCCAGTAGCAACAGGGGTGCCTACGAGCAGTACTTC
TRBV3-1/TRBV3-2	TRBJ2-3	TRBD2	few	CASSHERGLTDTQYF	TGTGCCAGCAGCCACGAGCGGGGCCTCACAGATACGCAGTATTTT
TRBV19	TRBJ1-2	NA	few	CASRESRQPSAMGTF	TGTGCCAGTAGAGAGTCCCGACAGCCCTCGGCTATGGGCACCTTC
TRBV27	TRBJ2-7	TRBD1	NA	CASEGTAYEQYF	TGTGCCAGTGAAGGGACAGCCTACGAGCAGTACTTC
TRBV27	TRBJ2-7	NA	once	CASSTSKISYEQYF	TGTGCCAGCAGTACAAGTAAAATCTCCTACGAGCAGTACTTC
TRBV4-1	TRBJ2-5	NA	NA	CASSQDLSGTPKETQYF	TGCGCCAGCAGCCAAGATTTATCTGGGACACCCAAAGAGACCCAGTACTTC
TRBV6-1	TRBJ2-1	TRBD1	NA	CASSEGDRGPYNEQFF	TGTGCCAGCAGTGAGGGGGACAGGGGGCCTTACAATGAGCAGTTCTTC
TRBV30	TRBJ1-4	TRBD1	NA	CAWTSKTGNNEKLFF	TGTGCCTGGACTTCCAAGACAGGGAATAATGAAAAACTGTTTTTT
TRBV19	TRBJ1-2	TRBD1	once	CASSETGGSTDGYTF	TGTGCCAGTAGTGAGACAGGGGGCTCGACGGATGGCTACACCTTC
TRBV4-1	TRBJ2-7	NA	NA	CASSQDARTITYEQYF	TGCGCCAGCAGCCAAGATGCCCGTACAATAACCTACGAGCAGTACTTC
TRBV5-1	TRBJ1-1	NA	once	CASSFTQGTTEAFF	TGCGCCAGCAGCTTTACTCAGGGGACCACTGAAGCTTTCTTT
TRBV6-4	TRBJ1-2	TRBD1	NA	CASANRDRVSYGYTF	TGTGCCAGCGCGAACCGGGACAGGGTTAGCTATGGCTACACCTTC
TRBV7-3	TRBJ1-2	TRBD1	once	CASSSTGVDYGYTF	TGTGCCAGCAGCTCGACAGGGGTGGACTATGGCTACACCTTC
TRBV30	TRBJ1-2	NA	NA	CAWSEMSGALYGYTF	TGTGCCTGGAGTGAGATGTCAGGGGCCCTCTATGGCTACACCTTC
TRBV7-9	TRBJ2-2	NA	NA	CASSIITGFTGELFF	TGTGCCAGCAGTATAATCACAGGTTTCACCGGGGAGCTGTTTTTT
TRBV5-1	TRBJ2-2	TRBD2	NA	CASTPAAGGVNTGELFF	TGCGCCAGCACCCCCGCGGCGGGGGGCGTGAACACCGGGGAGCTGTTTTTT
TRBV11-3	TRBJ2-2	TRBD1	NA	CASSSQGSGELFF	TGTGCCAGCAGCTCACAGGGGTCCGGGGAGCTGTTTTTT
TRBV6-1	TRBJ2-1	NA	NA	CASSGQVIILNEQFF	TGTGCCAGCAGTGGACAGGTTATTATCTTAAATGAGCAGTTCTTC
TRBV6-5	TRBJ2-7	NA	NA	CASSYAAQGYEQYF	TGTGCCAGCAGTTACGCCGCACAGGGCTACGAGCAGTACTTC
TRBV30	TRBJ2-1	TRBD2	NA	CAWSVRSGGSYNEQFF	TGTGCCTGGAGTGTTAGAAGCGGGGGAAGCTACAATGAGCAGTTCTTC
TRBV27	TRBJ2-7	TRBD1	NA	CASSLSMTGGRYEQYF	TGTGCCAGCAGTTTATCGATGACAGGGGGCCGGTACGAGCAGTACTTC
TRBV4-3	TRBJ2-2	NA	NA	CASSQDTGLNTGELFF	TGCGCCAGCAGCCAAGATACTGGACTCAACACCGGGGAGCTGTTTTTT
TRBV3-1/TRBV3-2	TRBJ2-2	NA	NA	CASSLQAPGELFF	TGTGCCAGCAGTCTCCAGGCCCCCGGGGAGCTGTTTTTT
TRBV20-1	TRBJ2-3	TRBD2	NA	CSASRASGSTDTQYF	TGCAGTGCTAGTAGGGCTAGCGGGAGCACAGATACGCAGTATTTT